This T cell receptor beta chain was captured by sequencing in a study of shared clonotypes between healthy human individuals. Germline loops: CDR1 MDHEN, CDR2 SYDVKM. CDR3 length: 14 residues. V was trimmed by 3 bases and J by 4 bases, leaving 13 bases between them. Libraries were prepared by immunoSEQ multiplex PCR; TCRdb keeps only in-frame clonotypes and omits some of them. The data show approximately 1,500,000 clones, with roughly 97% seen just once and roughly 1.2% held by the top ten. The material sequenced was naive CD4+ T cells sorted from blood. Subset indicated: CD45RA+ positively selected. The rearrangement uses TRBV28 and TRBJ2-7; D may correspond to TRBD1 or TRBD2 (5 bases each). The clonotype comes from a young man in good health. CDR3 in amino acids: CASSLRGFGYEQYF. The CDR3 nucleotides read TGTGCCAGCAGTTTGAGGGGATTCGGGTACGAGCAGTACTTC. The full variable domain, rest sourced from reference TRBV28 and TRBJ2-7, is DVKVTQSSRYLVKRTGEKVFLECVQDMDHENMFWYRQDPGLGLRLIYFSYDVKMKEKGDIPEGYSVSREKKERFSLILESASTNQTSMYLCASSLRGFGYEQYFGPGTRLTVT.